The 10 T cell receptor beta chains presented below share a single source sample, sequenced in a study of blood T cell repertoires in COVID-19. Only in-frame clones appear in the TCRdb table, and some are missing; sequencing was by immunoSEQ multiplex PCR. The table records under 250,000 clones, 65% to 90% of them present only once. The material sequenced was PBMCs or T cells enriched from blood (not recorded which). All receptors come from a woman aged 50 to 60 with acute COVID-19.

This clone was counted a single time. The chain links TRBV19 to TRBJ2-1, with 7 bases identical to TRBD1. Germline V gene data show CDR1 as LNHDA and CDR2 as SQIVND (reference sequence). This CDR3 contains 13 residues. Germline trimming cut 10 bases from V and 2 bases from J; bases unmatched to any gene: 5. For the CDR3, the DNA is TGTGCCACAAACAGGGGAACCTACAATGAGCAGTTCTTC. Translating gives CATNRGTYNEQFF.

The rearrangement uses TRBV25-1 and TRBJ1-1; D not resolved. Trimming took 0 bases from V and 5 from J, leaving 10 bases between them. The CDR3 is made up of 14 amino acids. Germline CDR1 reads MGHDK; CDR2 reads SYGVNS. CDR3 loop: CASSEYGLRTEAFF. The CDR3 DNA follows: TGTGCCAGCAGTGAATACGGCCTCAGGACTGAAGCTTTCTTT.

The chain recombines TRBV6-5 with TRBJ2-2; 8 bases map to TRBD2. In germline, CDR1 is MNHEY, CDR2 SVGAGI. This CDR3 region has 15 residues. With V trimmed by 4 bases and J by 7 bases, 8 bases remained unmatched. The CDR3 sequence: CASSSFGGAGGELFF. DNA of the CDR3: TGTGCCAGCAGTTCCTTCGGGGGGGCCGGCGGGGAGCTGTTTTTT.

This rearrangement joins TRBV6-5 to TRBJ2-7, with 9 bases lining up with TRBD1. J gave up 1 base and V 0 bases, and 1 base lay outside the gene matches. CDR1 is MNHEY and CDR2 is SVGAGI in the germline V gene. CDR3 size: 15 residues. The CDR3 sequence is CASSYSGQGSYEQYF. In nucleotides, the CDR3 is TGTGCCAGCAGTTACTCGGGACAGGGATCCTACGAGCAGTACTTC.

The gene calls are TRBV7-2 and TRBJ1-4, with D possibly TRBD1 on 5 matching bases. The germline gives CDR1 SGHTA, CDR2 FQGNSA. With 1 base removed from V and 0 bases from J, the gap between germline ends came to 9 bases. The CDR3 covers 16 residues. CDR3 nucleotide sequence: TGTGCCAGCAGCTTAGAGGGCAGGGCAACTAATGAAAAACTGTTTTTT. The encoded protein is CASSLEGRATNEKLFF.

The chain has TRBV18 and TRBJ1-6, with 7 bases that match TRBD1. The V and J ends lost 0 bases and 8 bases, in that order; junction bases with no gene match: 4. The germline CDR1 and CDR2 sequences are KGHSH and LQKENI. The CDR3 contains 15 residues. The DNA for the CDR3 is TGTGCCAGCTCACCACCGTCCAGGGGGGATTCACCCCTCCACTTT. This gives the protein CASSPPSRGDSPLHF.

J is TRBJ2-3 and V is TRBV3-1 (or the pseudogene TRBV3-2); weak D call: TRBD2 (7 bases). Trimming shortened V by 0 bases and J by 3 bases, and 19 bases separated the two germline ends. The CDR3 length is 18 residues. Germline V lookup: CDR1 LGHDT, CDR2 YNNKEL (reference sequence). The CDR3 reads CASSQDLEGGPLTDTQYF. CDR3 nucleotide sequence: TGTGCCAGCAGCCAAGATCTGGAGGGGGGGCCTCTTACAGATACGCAGTATTTT.

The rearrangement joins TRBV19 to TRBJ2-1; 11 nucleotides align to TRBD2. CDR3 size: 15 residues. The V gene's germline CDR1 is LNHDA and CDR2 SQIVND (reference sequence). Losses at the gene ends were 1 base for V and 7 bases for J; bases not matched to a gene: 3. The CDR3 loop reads CASSIGASGGNEQFF. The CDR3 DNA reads TGTGCCAGTAGTATAGGCGCTAGCGGGGGGAATGAGCAGTTCTTC.

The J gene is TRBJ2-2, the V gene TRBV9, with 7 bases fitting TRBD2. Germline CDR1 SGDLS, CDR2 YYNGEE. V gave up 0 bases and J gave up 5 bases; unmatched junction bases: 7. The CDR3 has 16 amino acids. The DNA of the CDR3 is TGTGCCAGCAGCGTAGGTAGAGGGAGGGAAACCGGGGAGCTGTTTTTT. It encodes CASSVGRGRETGELFF.

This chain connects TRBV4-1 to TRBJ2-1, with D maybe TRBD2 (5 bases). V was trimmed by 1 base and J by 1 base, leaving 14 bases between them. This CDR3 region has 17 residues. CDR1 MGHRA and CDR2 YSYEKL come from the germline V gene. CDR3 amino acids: CASSQGYGGSSYNEQFF. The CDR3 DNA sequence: TGCGCCAGCAGCCAAGGGTACGGAGGTAGTTCCTACAATGAGCAGTTCTTC.